These 16 T cell receptor beta chains were sequenced from one sample in a study of blood T cell repertoires in COVID-19 (dated by TCRdb to the early 2020s). Library construction relied on the immunoSEQ multiplex PCR assay. TCRdb provides this immuneACCESS table in a form limited to in-frame rearrangements. Some clones are lacking; in checked studies, under half of them reflect an unresolved V gene, and why the rest are absent is not known. Counted in this sample were roughly 18,000 clones; 89% of them appeared once. The ten most abundant clones make up 10% to 15% of the sample. What was sequenced was peripheral blood. These receptors were collected from a man aged 55 to 70 with active COVID-19.

This sequence joins TRBV5-1 and TRBJ2-3; D gene unclear. Trimming pared 2 bases from V and 5 bases from J, leaving 6 bases between. CDR3 length equals 12 residues. The germline V gene encodes CDR1 SGHRS and CDR2 YFSETQ. Here the CDR3 DNA reads TGCGCCAGCAGCTTTCCGGGAGATACGCAGTATTTT. This codes for CASSFPGDTQYF. Filled out from reference TRBV5-1 and TRBJ2-3, the complete variable domain reads KAGVTQTPRYLIKTRGQQVTLSCSPISGHRSVSWYQQTPGQGLQFLFEYFSETQRNKGNFPGRFSGRQFSNSRSEMNVSTLELGDSALYLCASSFPGDTQYFGPGTRLTVL.

The chain combines TRBV7-3 with TRBJ2-5; 12 bases line up with TRBD1. Trimming removed 5 bases from V and 10 bases from J; junction bases left unmatched: 23. Germline V gene data show CDR1 as SGHTA and CDR2 as FQGTGA. The CDR3 runs 19 residues. CDR3 coding DNA: TGTGCCAGCAGCCGGGGACAGGGGGCTCGGCGGACGGGGTTTGGGGACCAGTACTTC. It specifies CASSRGQGARRTGFGDQYF.

CDR3 in amino acids: CASSGSGGAYNEQFF. The CDR3 DNA sequence: TGTGCCAGCAGCGGAAGTGGGGGGGCGTACAATGAGCAGTTCTTC. The chain employs TRBV7-6 and TRBJ2-1; D possibly corresponds to TRBD2 (7 bases). The germline V gene encodes CDR1 SGHVS and CDR2 FNYEAQ. The CDR3 runs 15 residues. V was shortened by 5 bases and J by 4 bases, with 15 bases between the two germline ends.

The count of this clone is one. This chain links TRBV28 with TRBJ1-2; no definite D call. The CDR3 has 11 amino acids. CDR1 is MDHEN and CDR2 is SYDVKM in the germline V gene. V was cut by 6 bases and J by 4 bases, with 6 bases left in between. The CDR3 loop is CASRTGYGYTF. In nucleotides, the CDR3 is TGTGCCAGCAGAACGGGCTATGGCTACACCTTC.

The V and J genes are TRBV6-5 and TRBJ1-2; 7 bases match TRBD1. The CDR3 consists of 16 residues. From germline, CDR1 is MNHEY and CDR2 SVGAGI. The ends lost 0 bases at V and 4 bases at J; junction bases unmatched: 8. The CDR3 DNA reads as TGTGCCAGCAGTTACTCTCTGGACAGGATCTTCTATGGCTACACCTTC. This encodes CASSYSLDRIFYGYTF.

V usage is TRBV15 and J usage is TRBJ2-1, with unresolved D. CDR1 is LNHNV and CDR2 is YYDKDF in the germline V gene (reference sequence). There are 16 residues in the CDR3. Trimming took 3 bases from V and 5 from J, leaving 17 bases between them. For the CDR3, the DNA is TGTGCCACCAGCAGTTTCCCGACTCGGATGGACAATGAGCAGTTCTTC. It encodes CATSSFPTRMDNEQFF.

This chain uses TRBV6-5 with TRBJ1-3; 7 nucleotides line up with TRBD1. Germline lookup yields CDR1 MNHEY and CDR2 SVGAGI. The CDR3 sequence is 15 residues long. The J segment lost 0 bases and the V segment lost 4 bases, leaving 3 bases of the junction unmatched. In nucleotides, the CDR3 is TGTGCCAGCAGTTCCGACAGGGTCTCTGGAAACACCATATATTTT. Its translation is CASSSDRVSGNTIYF.

The chain carries TRBV3-1 (or the pseudogene TRBV3-2) and TRBJ2-1; TRBD2 matches 8 bases. CDR1 is LGHDT, CDR2 YNNKEL, per germline (reference sequence). The length of the CDR3 is 17 residues. The J segment lost 5 bases and the V segment lost 0 bases, leaving 9 bases of the junction unmatched. Here the CDR3 DNA reads TGTGCCAGCAGCCAAGATAATAGCCAGCGGGGGAACAATGAGCAGTTCTTC. It yields the protein CASSQDNSQRGNNEQFF.

The chain couples TRBV2 to TRBJ1-1, with 8 bases fitting TRBD1. CDR3 size: 16 residues. The germline V gene encodes CDR1 SNHLY and CDR2 FYNNEI. V dropped 2 bases and J dropped 3; count of bases not matched to a gene: 8. Here the CDR3 reads CASSEIFPGGHTEAFF. The CDR3 DNA reads as TGTGCCAGCAGTGAAATCTTCCCAGGGGGCCACACTGAAGCTTTCTTT.

In DNA form, the CDR3 reads TGTGCCAGCAGCCCCTGGGAGGGCGGGAACACTGAAGCTTTCTTT. It encodes CASSPWEGGNTEAFF. The rearrangement links TRBV7-8 to TRBJ1-1; no clear D. CDR3 size: 15 residues. V was pared by 5 bases and J by 1 base, with 14 bases between. Germline V gene lookup returns CDR1 SGHVS and CDR2 FQNEAQ.

The rearrangement links TRBV25-1 to TRBJ2-7; weak D call: TRBD1 (5 bases). This CDR3 has 16 residues. Germline lookup yields CDR1 MGHDK and CDR2 SYGVNS. V was trimmed by 2 bases and J by 6 bases, leaving 20 bases between them. For the CDR3, the DNA is TGTGCCAGCAGTGAAGCAGGGATTCCCCCCCACCTCGAGCAGTACTTC. Amino acid sequence: CASSEAGIPPHLEQYF.

About this clone: One end of the junction fails to match germline, which may point to a read error. This chain joins TRBV7-7 and TRBJ2-5; 10 bases match TRBD2. The CDR3 runs to 16 residues. Germline values: CDR1 SSHAT, CDR2 FNYEAQ (reference sequence). The CDR3 DNA sequence: TGTGCTAGCAGCCCCTATCTAGCGGGAGAAATTGAGACCCAGTACTTC. Amino acid sequence: CASSPYLAGEIETQYF.

The chain joins TRBV24-1 to TRBJ1-1; TRBD1 aligns across 10 bases. Germline loops: CDR1 KGHDR, CDR2 SFDVKD. CDR3 length: 13 amino acids. V was clipped by 3 bases and J by 11 bases; unmatched bases: 5. CDR3 in amino acids: CATSDDRGRAAFF. CDR3 coding DNA: TGTGCCACCAGTGATGACAGGGGGCGTGCGGCTTTCTTT.

The chain links TRBV7-6 to TRBJ2-7; D unclear. The CDR3 contains 13 residues. Per the germline V gene, CDR1 is SGHVS and CDR2 is FNYEAQ. V shed 2 bases and J shed 3 bases, with 8 bases lying between them. The CDR3 sequence: CASSLSVFYEQYF. CDR3 DNA: TGTGCCAGCAGCTTATCAGTATTCTACGAGCAGTACTTC. Complete variable domain (other parts from reference TRBV7-6 and TRBJ2-7): GAGVSQSPRYKVTKRGQDVALRCDPISGHVSLYWYRQALGQGPEFLTYFNYEAQQDKSGLPNDRFSAERPEGSISTLTIQRTEQRDSAMYRCASSLSVFYEQYFGPGTRLTVT.

This chain uses TRBV3-1 (or the pseudogene TRBV3-2) with TRBJ1-5; D is possibly TRBD1 (6 bases). The CDR3 has 15 amino acids. Germline CDR1 and CDR2: LGHDT and YNNKEL (reference sequence). Deletions cut 5 bases from V and 6 bases from J, with 17 bases between. CDR3 sequence: CASSKLAGGGQPQHF. CDR3 nucleotide sequence: TGTGCCAGCAGCAAGTTAGCGGGGGGCGGTCAGCCCCAGCATTTT.

The chain employs TRBV7-8 and TRBJ1-2; TRBD1 aligns across 9 bases. Germline CDR1 reads SGHVS; CDR2 reads FQNEAQ. J lost 3 bases, V lost 5 bases, and 1 base had no gene match. The CDR3 spans 13 residues. CDR3 protein: CASSRDRDYGYTF. In DNA, the CDR3 is TGTGCCAGCAGCCGGGACAGGGACTATGGCTACACCTTC.